This passage covers 24 T cell receptor beta chains from one sample sequenced in a study of blood T cells in healthy people across ages. The second PCR ran about 6 to 11 cycles with a sample-barcoded 5' primer and J-beta primers. TCRdb re-called the 5' RACE reads with MiXCR, one entry per CDR3 protein. Of 1.5 million to 2 million distinct CDR3 sequences in the sample, about 28% were seen once. The sequenced sample was blood. The receptors originated from a woman aged 25 to 39 in good health.

This clonotype was seen many times. This CDR3 is CASSFSRQAYEQYF. CDR3 sequence (DNA): TGTGCCAGCAGCTTTAGTAGGCAGGCCTACGAGCAGTACTTC. The chain is built from TRBV7-9 and TRBJ2-7; D is ambiguous. The CDR3 runs 14 residues. Germline loops: CDR1 SEHNR, CDR2 FQNEAQ (reference sequence). V dropped 3 bases and J dropped 2 bases, with 11 bases sitting between them.

The V call is TRBV10-1, the J call TRBJ2-1; D gene unclear. With 0 bases removed from V and 7 bases from J, the gap between germline ends came to 4 bases. This CDR3 contains 12 residues. Germline CDR1 is WNHNN and CDR2 is SYGVQD (reference sequence). In nucleotides, the CDR3 is TGCGCCAGCAGTGAGTCCCAAAATGAGCAGTTCTTC. Translating gives CASSESQNEQFF.

V and J are TRBV23-1 and TRBJ2-7; 11 bases are a match to TRBD2. TRBV23-1 is labeled an ORF, and its function is uncertain. This CDR3 is 14 amino acids long. J lost 1 base, V lost 8 bases, and 4 bases had no gene match. CDR3 nucleotides: TGCGCCAGCCCGACTAGCGGGATGTCCTACGAGCAGTACTTC. Its translation: CASPTSGMSYEQYF.

This clonotype was recorded many times. The V gene is TRBV29-1, the J gene TRBJ2-3; D is ambiguous. This CDR3 spans 13 amino acids. The V and J ends lost 6 bases and 0 bases respectively, with 10 bases between them. From germline, CDR1 is SQVTM and CDR2 ANQGSEA. The CDR3 loop is CSVATGSTDTQYF. In DNA, the CDR3 is TGCAGCGTAGCGACGGGTAGCACAGATACGCAGTATTTT.

This rearrangement joins TRBV10-3 to TRBJ1-2; D is unclear. Trimming removed 6 bases at V and 5 bases at J, with 16 bases between. The length of the CDR3 is 14 residues. CDR1 is ENHRY and CDR2 is SYGVKD in the germline V gene. CDR3: CAISPGEELYGYTF. The CDR3 DNA sequence: TGTGCCATCAGCCCGGGCGAGGAGCTTTATGGCTACACCTTC.

This clonotype has just a few counts. The V call is TRBV12-5, the J call TRBJ2-1; no clear D gene. The CDR3 runs to 14 residues. Germline CDR1 is LGHNT and CDR2 is FRNRAP. V lost 0 bases and J 9 bases, leaving 12 bases between the germline ends. CDR3 in DNA: TGTGCTAGTGGTTTGGTAGGCGGCTACGGTGAGCAGTTCTTC. It codes for CASGLVGGYGEQFF.

In this sample, this clonotype turned up a few times. V gene TRBV7-2 combines with J gene TRBJ2-3; 8 nucleotides agree with TRBD2. Germline V gene sequence: CDR1 SGHTA, CDR2 FQGNSA. The CDR3 sequence is 17 residues long. After removal of 2 bases from V and 0 bases from J, the junction contained 7 bases not matched to a gene. This chain's CDR3 is CASSLRYERESTDTQYF. CDR3 nucleotides: TGTGCCAGCAGCTTACGGTATGAGCGGGAGAGCACAGATACGCAGTATTTT.

The chain links TRBV5-5 to TRBJ1-1, with 8 bases fitting TRBD1. The germline V gene encodes CDR1 SGHKS and CDR2 YYEKEE (reference sequence). J gave up 5 bases and V 6 bases, and 6 bases lay outside the gene matches. This CDR3 comprises 13 residues. CDR3 residues: CASTKTGETEAFF. The CDR3 DNA reads TGTGCCAGCACCAAGACAGGGGAGACTGAAGCTTTCTTT.

The chain carries TRBV12-3 or TRBV12-4 and TRBJ2-7, with D uncertain. Trimming cost V 7 bases and J 3 bases, with 19 bases left between them. This CDR3 is 15 amino acids long. Written as DNA, the CDR3 is TGTGCCAGCACCAAGGAGAGGAGCCTCAACTACGAGCAGTACTTC. Translating it yields CASTKERSLNYEQYF.

The chain is built from TRBV14 and TRBJ2-7, with D perhaps matching TRBD2 (5 bases). V lost 3 bases to trimming and J lost 0 bases, with 12 bases between them. Germline V gene sequence: CDR1 SGHDN, CDR2 FVKESK. The CDR3 totals 15 residues. CDR3 protein: CASSQIGAGSYEQYF. The DNA of the CDR3 is TGTGCCAGCAGCCAGATAGGTGCGGGCTCCTACGAGCAGTACTTC.

The CDR3 sequence: CASSFATSGYTDTQYF. CDR3 coding DNA: TGTGCCAGCAGCTTCGCGACTAGCGGATACACAGATACGCAGTATTTT. This chain connects TRBV7-9 to TRBJ2-3; 9 positions match TRBD2. The ends lost 3 bases at V and 2 bases at J; junction bases unmatched: 6. The CDR3 runs 16 residues. Germline CDR1 reads SEHNR; CDR2 reads FQNEAQ (reference sequence).

The chain couples TRBV7-6 to TRBJ2-1, with D perhaps TRBD2 (6 bases). This CDR3 has 15 amino acids. Between the trimmed V and J ends, which lost 4 bases and 5 bases, there was a span of 15 bases. Germline V CDR1 and CDR2: SGHVS, FNYEAQ. Here the CDR3 reads CASSSSGLINNEQFF. The CDR3 bases are TGTGCCAGCAGCTCGTCGGGACTGATAAACAATGAGCAGTTCTTC.

The chain is built from TRBV4-1 and TRBJ1-4; unclear D gene. This CDR3 region has 13 residues. V was clipped by 1 base and J by 7 bases, with 7 bases between them. In germline, CDR1 is MGHRA, CDR2 YSYEKL. Written as DNA, the CDR3 is TGCGCCAGCAGCCAAGGGCAAGCTGAAAAACTGTTTTTT. Protein: CASSQGQAEKLFF.

The V gene is TRBV7-8, the J gene TRBJ1-2; 7 positions agree with TRBD1. The V gene's germline CDR1 is SGHVS and CDR2 FQNEAQ. The CDR3 is made up of 16 amino acids. Trimming cost V 1 base and J 8 bases; bases outside gene matches: 13. The DNA of the CDR3 is TGTGCCAGCAGCTTAGAAACCCAGACAGGGACTAAAGGCTACACCTTC. It encodes CASSLETQTGTKGYTF.

The table lists this clonotype with a few counts. The rearrangement joins TRBV7-2 to TRBJ1-1; D is unclear. The germline CDR1 and CDR2 sequences are SGHTA and FQGNSA. CDR3 length: 17 residues. V lost 3 bases and J lost 6, with 23 bases in between. CDR3 in amino acids: CASSFLLDPRVRAEAFF. The DNA of the CDR3 is TGTGCCAGCAGCTTTCTGCTTGACCCCCGAGTGCGGGCTGAAGCTTTCTTT.

The gene calls are TRBV5-6 and TRBJ2-5; 11 bases are a match to TRBD2. Germline V lookup: CDR1 SGHDT, CDR2 YYEEEE. V shed 4 bases and J 5 bases; nucleotides not matched to a gene: 7. The CDR3 extends over 15 amino acids. Here the CDR3 reads CASSLTSGTWETQYF. DNA for the CDR3: TGTGCCAGCAGCCTGACTAGCGGGACTTGGGAGACCCAGTACTTC. The entire variable domain, with the rest obtained from reference TRBV5-6 and TRBJ2-5, is as follows: DAGVTQSPTHLIKTRGQQVTLRCSPKSGHDTVSWYQQALGQGPQFIFQYYEEEERQRGNFPDRFSGHQFPNYSSELNVNALLLGDSALYLCASSLTSGTWETQYFGPGTRLLVL.

The V and J genes are TRBV10-3 and TRBJ2-1; no reliable D call. The CDR3 consists of 15 residues. V dropped 2 bases and J dropped 8 bases, with 16 bases sitting between them. CDR1 and CDR2 from the germline V gene are ENHRY and SYGVKD. The CDR3 nucleotides are TGTGCCATCAGTGAGCGGTCTACCCCAAGGGATGAGCAGTTCTTC. This codes for CAISERSTPRDEQFF.

The sample holds a few counts of this clonotype. At one end the junction does not follow the germline gene, possibly because of a read error. This chain links TRBV5-1 with TRBJ1-5; D is undetermined. Per germline, CDR1 SGHRS and CDR2 YFSETQ. This CDR3 has 13 residues. CDR3: CVSTVDGKGPQHF. The CDR3 region has the DNA TGCGTCAGCACGGTGGACGGCAAGGGGCCCCAGCATTTT.

The chain is built from TRBV3-1 and TRBJ1-1; D unresolved. Trimming shortened V by 1 base and J by 6 bases, and 9 bases separated the two germline ends. CDR1 and CDR2 from the germline V gene are LGHDT and YNNKEL (reference sequence). The CDR3 is 13 residues long. CDR3 in DNA: TGTGCCAGCAGCCAAGGGGCGGGGTCTGAAGCTTTCTTT. Translation gives CASSQGAGSEAFF.

To note about this clonotype: A read error is possible here, since a much larger clone lies one base away. This chain joins TRBV28 and TRBJ2-3; TRBD2 matches at 8 bases. Germline values: CDR1 MDHEN, CDR2 SYDVKM. CDR3 size: 16 residues. The CDR3 loop reads CAGSYIGTRSTDTQYF. DNA for the CDR3: TGTGCCGGCAGTTATATTGGGACTAGAAGCACAGATACGCAGTATTTT.

The CDR3 protein is CASSRRGDGSINEQFF. CDR3 bases: TGTGCCAGCAGTCGCCGAGGAGACGGCAGTATCAATGAGCAGTTCTTC. V and J are TRBV27 and TRBJ2-1; D is ambiguous. CDR3 length: 16 residues. The germline V gene encodes CDR1 MNHEY and CDR2 SMNVEV (reference sequence). V was clipped by 5 bases and J by 6 bases, with 20 bases between them.

With respect to this clonotype: One junction end does not reproduce the germline sequence, and a read error may be involved. The J gene is TRBJ2-7, the V gene TRBV28; the D gene is possibly TRBD1 (6 bases). The CDR3 spans 14 residues. CDR1 and CDR2 from the germline V gene are MDHEN and SYDVKM. The CDR3 reads CGSSPSLTGYEQYF. CDR3 nucleotides: TGTGGCAGCAGCCCTTCCCTGACAGGCTACGAGCAGTACTTC.

The sample holds a few counts of this clonotype. V is TRBV11-2 and J is TRBJ2-1, with 8 bases lining up with TRBD2. Germline V gene lookup returns CDR1 SGHAT and CDR2 FQNNGV. The length of the CDR3 is 13 residues. The ends lost 6 bases at V and 8 bases at J; junction bases unmatched: 6. CDR3 in amino acids: CASRSGLVDEQFF. The CDR3 DNA sequence: TGTGCCAGCAGGTCGGGACTAGTAGATGAGCAGTTCTTC.

This clonotype showed up just a few times. The V and J genes are TRBV5-1 and TRBJ2-4; TRBD1 might be the D (6 bases). The V gene lost 4 bases and the J gene lost 4 bases, with 15 bases spanning the gap. CDR3 length: 15 residues. Per germline, CDR1 SGHRS and CDR2 YFSETQ. CDR3 loop: CASSQTGNGKNIQYF. In nucleotides, the CDR3 is TGCGCCAGCAGCCAGACAGGTAACGGAAAAAACATTCAGTACTTC.